Listed below are T cell receptor beta chains from one sample, sequenced in a study of cytomegalovirus exposure and HLA in healthy donors. The table came from immunoSEQ multiplex PCR; TCRdb's copy has only in-frame clones and leaves some out. The sample yields some 210,000 clones, around 73% seen once. Material for sequencing was PBMCs. These receptors came from a woman in her 30s in good health and CMV-seropositive. CDR3s include the opening cysteine and the closing phenylalanine or tryptophan. D genes are given only for firm matches. The size field is filled for only some rows; it gives once, few, many or a size class.

v_gene	j_gene	abundance	d_gene	CDR3nt	CDR3aa
TRBV29-1	TRBJ2-1	.	TRBD2	TGCAGCGTTCGGACTAGCGGGGGGCCCTCCTACAATGAGCAGTTCTTC	CSVRTSGGPSYNEQFF
TRBV6-4	TRBJ2-1	.	TRBD2	TGTGCCAGCAGTGAGCGCGGGAGCTACAATGAGCAGTTCTTC	CASSERGSYNEQFF
TRBV30	TRBJ2-2	.	TRBD2	TGTGCCTGGACTAACCCCGTCGGGACTAGCAACACCGGGGAGCTGTTTTTT	CAWTNPVGTSNTGELFF
TRBV7-2	TRBJ2-3	few	.	TGTGCCAGCAGCGACTCTACAGATACGCAGTATTTT	CASSDSTDTQYF
TRBV6-6	TRBJ2-5	.	.	TGTGCCAGCAGTTACGGGGGGTCGACAGGGCAAGAGACCCAGTACTTC	CASSYGGSTGQETQYF
TRBV7-6	TRBJ2-3	few	TRBD2	TGTGCCAGCAGGAAGGGAGGGGCTTATCTCACAGATACGCAGTATTTT	CASRKGGAYLTDTQYF
TRBV7-2	TRBJ2-5	.	TRBD1	TGTGCCAGCAGCTTAGCGAGGGACAGAAGGGAGACCCAGTACTTC	CASSLARDRRETQYF
TRBV5-1	TRBJ1-2	once	TRBD1	TGCGCCAGCAGCGACCTAACAGGGGGCGCGGCGGGCTACACCTTC	CASSDLTGGAAGYTF
TRBV7-8	TRBJ2-6	once	TRBD1	TGTGCCAGCAGCTTAATCGAGGGGGCAGGGCCCTCTGGGGCCAACGTCCTGACTTTC	CASSLIEGAGPSGANVLTF
TRBV4-3	TRBJ2-1	.	TRBD2	TGCGCCAGCAGCCAAGGGGCCATAGCGGGAGGCAATGAGCAGTTCTTC	CASSQGAIAGGNEQFF
TRBV11-2	TRBJ2-1	.	.	TGTGCCAGCAGCTTCATTGCGAACAATGAGCAGTTCTTC	CASSFIANNEQFF
TRBV4-1	TRBJ1-4	.	.	TGCGCCAGCAGCCTTCCAGGGGCGACTAATGAAAAACTGTTTTTT	CASSLPGATNEKLFF
TRBV29-1	TRBJ1-2	.	.	TGCAGCGTTGAAGTCGCAGCTAACTATGGCTACACCTTC	CSVEVAANYGYTF
TRBV7-9	TRBJ2-7	.	TRBD1	TGTGCCAGCAGCTTGACGGGACAGGGGGTCGAGCAGTACTTC	CASSLTGQGVEQYF
TRBV30	TRBJ2-5	.	.	TGTGCCTGGAGTACTAGACTTGGATGGGGGGTAGGGACCCAGTACTTC	CAWSTRLGWGVGTQYF
TRBV7-8	TRBJ2-7	.	TRBD2	TGTGCCAGCAGCTTATTCAGCGGGGGGGCCCTCGAGCAGTACTTC	CASSLFSGGALEQYF
TRBV30	TRBJ2-2	.	TRBD2	TGTGCCTGGAGTGTAAGCAGCGGGAGGCACGGGGAGCTGTTTTTT	CAWSVSSGRHGELFF
TRBV15	TRBJ1-6	.	.	TGTGCCACCAGCAGAGATCGGGGATTTTCACCCCTCCACTTT	CATSRDRGFSPLHF
TRBV7-9	TRBJ2-7	.	.	TGTGCCAGCAGCTCGTTTGTCGAGCAGTACTTC	CASSSFVEQYF
TRBV9	TRBJ2-3	.	TRBD1	TGTGCCAGCAGCGTAGCGGCACAGGGGCCAGATACGCAGTATTTT	CASSVAAQGPDTQYF
TRBV7-2	TRBJ2-7	.	.	TGTGCCAGCAGCTTAGGCCCAGCGGCTAGCTACGAGCAGTACTTC	CASSLGPAASYEQYF
TRBV20-1	TRBJ1-2	.	.	TGCAGTGCTTACTTTTATGGCTACACCTTC	CSAYFYGYTF
TRBV11-2	TRBJ2-7	.	TRBD1	TGTGCCAGCAGCTACGCCAAGGACAGGGGGCGAACCTACGAGCAGTACTTC	CASSYAKDRGRTYEQYF
TRBV7-3	TRBJ2-1	.	TRBD2	TGTGCCAGCAGCTTAAATGTCGGGGGGGCGGCCAATGAGCAGTTCTTC	CASSLNVGGAANEQFF
TRBV20-1	TRBJ2-5	few	.	TGCAGTGCTAATGGCGGGAAGACCCAGTACTTC	CSANGGKTQYF
TRBV30	TRBJ1-5	.	TRBD1	TGTGCCTGGAGTTCGCCAGGGGGCTATCAGCCCCAGCATTTT	CAWSSPGGYQPQHF
TRBV6-1	TRBJ1-5	.	.	TGTGCCAGCATGATGACAGCGAATAGCAATCAGCCCCAGCATTTT	CASMMTANSNQPQHF
TRBV6-5	TRBJ1-3	.	.	TGTGCCAGCAGTCGGGGGGACGGTGGAAACACCATATATTTT	CASSRGDGGNTIYF
TRBV19	TRBJ2-1	.	TRBD2	TGTGCCAGTAGTCGGACGGGACTAGCGGTGTCTGATGAGCAGTTCTTC	CASSRTGLAVSDEQFF
TRBV5-1	TRBJ2-1	.	TRBD1	TGCGCCAGCAGCTTAAGATCGGACAGGGGGACCAATGAGCAGTTCTTC	CASSLRSDRGTNEQFF
TRBV28	TRBJ2-7	few	.	TGTGCCAGCAGTTCCCCCGGGGCCTCCGGGACACATTCCTACGAGCAGTACTTC	CASSSPGASGTHSYEQYF
TRBV7-9	TRBJ2-3	.	.	TGTGCCAGCAGCCTCAGCCCGACTCTCGGAGGTACGCAGTATTTT	CASSLSPTLGGTQYF
TRBV5-1	TRBJ2-1	.	TRBD2	TGCGCCAGCAGCAACGGGACTAGCGGAGACAATGAGCAGTTCTTC	CASSNGTSGDNEQFF
TRBV7-2	TRBJ1-4	.	.	TGTGCCAGCAGCCGCGACAGTATTAATGAAAAACTGTTTTTT	CASSRDSINEKLFF
TRBV4-3	TRBJ2-1	.	.	TGCGCCAGCAGCCAAGGGGCCGACTACAATGAGCAGTTCTTC	CASSQGADYNEQFF
TRBV7-9	TRBJ2-5	few	.	TGTGCCAGCAGTTCATATCTTCGGCAGGGTGAAACCCAGTACTTC	CASSSYLRQGETQYF
TRBV5-1	TRBJ2-3	.	TRBD2	TGCGCCAGCAGCTTGGCCGGGGCGGGAGTCACAGATACGCAGTATTTT	CASSLAGAGVTDTQYF
TRBV19	TRBJ2-7	few	TRBD2	TGTGCCAGTAGAAGAACTAGCGGGAGTGGAGAGCAGTACTTC	CASRRTSGSGEQYF
TRBV28	TRBJ1-2	.	.	TGTGCCAGCAGCCCCCCCCCGCTGACAGCTTATGGCTACACCTTC	CASSPPPLTAYGYTF
TRBV7-6	TRBJ2-5	few	TRBD2	TGTGCCAGCAGTTCACTCGGGACTACCAATCAAGAGACCCAGTACTTC	CASSSLGTTNQETQYF
TRBV4-2	TRBJ2-1	.	TRBD2	TGTGCCAGCAGCAACAGCGGGGGGTTTTCCTACAATGAGCAGTTCTTC	CASSNSGGFSYNEQFF
TRBV6-5	TRBJ1-2	.	.	TGTGCCAGCAGTTACTCGCTCAGCGCCAACTATGGCTACACCTTC	CASSYSLSANYGYTF
TRBV5-1	TRBJ1-1	.	TRBD1	TGCGCCAGCAGCTTGGCCGGGACAGGATTCGAAGCTTTCTTT	CASSLAGTGFEAFF
TRBV9	TRBJ1-5	.	TRBD1	TGTGCCAGCAGCGTAGGGACAGGTTATAGCAATCAGCCCCAGCATTTT	CASSVGTGYSNQPQHF
TRBV6-5	TRBJ2-1	.	TRBD1	TGTGCCAGCAGCTACTCGGGACAGGGCGGGAATGAGCAGTTCTTC	CASSYSGQGGNEQFF
TRBV5-1	TRBJ2-7	once	TRBD2	TGCGCCAGCAGCTTTGGGACGGGGGGAGAGCAGTACTTC	CASSFGTGGEQYF
TRBV28	TRBJ1-2	.	TRBD1	TGTGCCAGCAGGTCGACAGGGGTGGGCTACACCTTC	CASRSTGVGYTF
TRBV10-1	TRBJ1-2	.	.	TGCGCCAGCAACAACAGGGCTCGGGTCTATGGCTACACCTTC	CASNNRARVYGYTF
TRBV19	TRBJ1-5	.	TRBD1	TGTGCCAGTCAAGAACTGACAGGGAGGCATCAGCCCCAGCATTTT	CASQELTGRHQPQHF
TRBV2	TRBJ2-1	.	.	TGTGCCGGAGGGGAGAGCAAGTTGTTCTTC	CAGGESKLFF